This TCR beta chain was captured in a study of OX40 agonist ivuxolimab in advanced cancers. The wider study: All patients had ivuxolimab intravenously every 2 weeks at 0.01 to 10 mg/kg. Allowance was made for prior anti-PD-1, anti-PD-L1 or anti-CTLA-4 therapy, and around 41% had some.

Findings of the study overall: Those patients achieving a partial response at 0.1-3.0 mg/kg showed among the lowest clonal expansion.

Some clones are missing from TCRdb's copy, which holds only in-frame ones; the method was immunoSEQ multiplex PCR. The sample holds over 60,000 clones; about 85% are singletons and the top ten take roughly 3.9%. As for this clone: Its antigen is unknown.

The V and J ends lost 7 bases and 2 bases respectively, with 9 bases between them. Germline assignment: CDR1 MNHNY and CDR2 SVGAGI (reference sequence). There are 13 residues in the CDR3. Sequenced here: CD4+ or CD8+ T cells sorted from blood, sampled in a trial of the OX40 agonist ivuxolimab. The receptor's source is an adult with an advanced solid tumor such as melanoma, head and neck, liver or kidney cancer. The chain links TRBV6-6 to TRBJ1-3; no reliable D call. CDR3 nucleotide sequence: TGTGCCAGCATCCTCTCCCCTGGAAACACCATATATTTT. This sequence encodes CASILSPGNTIYF.